The rows below give T cell receptor beta chains drawn from one sample of a study of T cell clusters in autoimmune cytopenias. TCRdb reanalyzed the multiplex PCR reads, giving one entry per CDR3 protein sequence and no DNA. The sample has 4,100 or so distinct CDR3 sequences. The sequenced sample consisted of peripheral blood. These receptors all come from a human donor with an autoimmune cytopenia or autoimmune hepatitis (not recorded which). Each CDR3 is given with its conserved first and last residue. Clone size, where shown, is once, few, many, or a class for clones that have expanded.

j_call clone_size v_call cdr3_aa
TRBJ1-1 - TRBV7-9 CASSLGTGWTEAFF
TRBJ2-7 medium-sized TRBV30 CAWSPGQGVYEQYF
TRBJ2-7 - TRBV2 CASSDTSAYYEQYF
TRBJ2-7 - TRBV30 CAWTSHRDYVGEQYF
TRBJ2-2 - TRBV27 CASSLYRDTGELFF
TRBJ2-3 - TRBV5-3 CASSGTASPSTDTQYF
TRBJ2-7 - TRBV6-6 CATSGSSYEQYF
TRBJ2-3 - TRBV7-2 CASSPSAGGRTDTQYF
TRBJ2-1 - TRBV15 CATSSSLAGVVSYNEQFF
TRBJ2-7 - TRBV27 CAAVCAHDSSYEQYF
TRBJ2-1 - TRBV14 CASSPGQGVYNEQFF
TRBJ2-3 - TRBV5-1 CASSLGLAFTDTQYF
TRBJ1-1 - TRBV5-4 CASSLAGANTEAFF
TRBJ2-3 - TRBV6-2/TRBV6-3 CASSYGRRSSTDTQYF
TRBJ2-5 - TRBV30 CAWRRDPDAIQYF
TRBJ2-3 - TRBV27 CASSLQDRTDTQYF
TRBJ2-1 - TRBV29-1 CSVIAGGGRGVQFF
TRBJ2-1 - TRBV27 CASSLGGGATGNEQFF
TRBJ2-3 medium-sized TRBV19 CASSSGRAYTDTQYF
TRBJ2-1 - TRBV6-1 CASSGRLSSSYNEQFF
TRBJ2-5 - TRBV6-1 CASSDRDRGRETQYF
TRBJ2-2 - TRBV12-3/TRBV12-4 CASSKNTGELFF
TRBJ2-5 - TRBV12-3/TRBV12-4 CASSLSEKTQYF
TRBJ2-3 large TRBV11-1 CASSLVTGEESDTQYF
TRBJ2-2 medium-sized TRBV12-3/TRBV12-4 CASSLPGGTGELFF
TRBJ1-1 - TRBV29-1 CSARGQLNTEAFF
TRBJ2-7 - TRBV12-3/TRBV12-4 CASTPQASLRGAYEQYF